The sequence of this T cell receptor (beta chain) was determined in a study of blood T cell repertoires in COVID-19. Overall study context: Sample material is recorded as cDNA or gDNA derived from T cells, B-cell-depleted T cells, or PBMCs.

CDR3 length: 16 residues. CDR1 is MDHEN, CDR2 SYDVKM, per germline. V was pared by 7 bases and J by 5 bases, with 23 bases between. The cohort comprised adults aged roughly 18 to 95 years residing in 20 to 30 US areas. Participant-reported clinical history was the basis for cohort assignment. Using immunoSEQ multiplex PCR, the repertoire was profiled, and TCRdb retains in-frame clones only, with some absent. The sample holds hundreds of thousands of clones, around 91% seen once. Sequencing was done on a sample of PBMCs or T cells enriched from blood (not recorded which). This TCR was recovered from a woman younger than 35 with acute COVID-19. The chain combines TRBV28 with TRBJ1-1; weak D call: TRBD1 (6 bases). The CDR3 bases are TGTGCCAGCAACGCAATTTCAGGGGTGGTGGCGACTGAAGCTTTCTTT. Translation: CASNAISGVVATEAFF. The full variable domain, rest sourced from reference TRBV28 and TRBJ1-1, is DVKVTQSSRYLVKRTGEKVFLECVQDMDHENMFWYRQDPGLGLRLIYFSYDVKMKEKGDIPEGYSVSREKKERFSLILESASTNQTSMYLCASNAISGVVATEAFFGQGTRLTVV.